This T cell receptor beta chain was identified in a study of blood T cells in healthy people across ages. The germline gives CDR1 MGHDK, CDR2 SYGVNS. Losses at the gene ends were 3 bases for V and 3 bases for J; bases not matched to a gene: 16. This CDR3 is 18 amino acids long. Together with a sample-barcoded 5' primer, a J-beta primer mix was included in a second PCR lasting about 7 to 12 cycles. A single record per CDR3 protein comes from TCRdb applying MiXCR to the 5' RACE reads. The sample includes 1 million or so distinct CDR3 sequences, approximately 26% of them seen just once. There are a few counts of this clonotype. This sample was also put to use in a study of T cells of mothers and their children. That source notes: Mothers yielded over 8.5 million CDR3 reads, children 2.5 million to 3.5 million each.

The chain is built from TRBV25-1 and TRBJ1-1; 7 positions agree with TRBD1. Sequencing input: blood. The TCR originated in a girl aged 2 to 10 in good health. Here the CDR3 reads CASSDSRQGLLFYTEAFF. The CDR3 region has the DNA TGTGCCAGCAGTGATTCGCGACAGGGCCTATTGTTTTACACTGAAGCTTTCTTT. Variable domain in full (rest from reference TRBV25-1 and TRBJ1-1): EADIYQTPRYLVIGTGKKITLECSQTMGHDKMYWYQQDPGMELHLIHYSYGVNSTEKGDLSSESTVSRIRTEHFPLTLESARPSHTSQYLCASSDSRQGLLFYTEAFFGQGTRLTVV.